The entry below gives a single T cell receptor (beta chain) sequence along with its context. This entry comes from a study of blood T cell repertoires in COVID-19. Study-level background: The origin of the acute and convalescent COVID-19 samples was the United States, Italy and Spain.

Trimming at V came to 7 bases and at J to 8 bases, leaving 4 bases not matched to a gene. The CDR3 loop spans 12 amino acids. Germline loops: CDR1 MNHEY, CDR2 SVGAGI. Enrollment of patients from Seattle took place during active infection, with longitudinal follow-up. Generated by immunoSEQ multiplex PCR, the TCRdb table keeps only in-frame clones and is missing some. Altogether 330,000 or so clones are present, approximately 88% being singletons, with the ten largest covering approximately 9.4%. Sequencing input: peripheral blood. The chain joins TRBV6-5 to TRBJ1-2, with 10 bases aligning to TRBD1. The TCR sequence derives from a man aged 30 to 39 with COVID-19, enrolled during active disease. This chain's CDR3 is CASTPGQGGYTF. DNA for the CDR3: TGTGCCAGCACTCCGGGACAGGGGGGCTACACCTTC.